The 2 T cell receptor beta chains in this list originate from one sample, sequenced in a study of control samples from healthy donors and cancer patients. Here immunoSEQ multiplex PCR was the method, and the copy in TCRdb shows in-frame clones only, minus some. Altogether about 140,000 clones are present, 91% being singletons, with the ten largest covering over 6%. Sequencing was done on a sample of blood. The receptors shown here come from a man aged 18 to 30 in good health.

The J gene is TRBJ2-2, the V gene TRBV6-4; D is perhaps TRBD1 (5 bases). CDR3 size: 12 residues. V was trimmed by 6 bases and J by 3 bases, leaving 5 bases between them. Germline V lookup: CDR1 MRHNA, CDR2 SNTAGT. CDR3 protein: CASSRDTGELFF. The CDR3 nucleotides are TGTGCCAGCAGCAGGGACACCGGGGAGCTGTTTTTT.

This clone was picked up a small number of times. The gene calls are TRBV7-2 and TRBJ1-6; possible D gene TRBD1, 5 bases. Germline V gene lookup returns CDR1 SGHTA and CDR2 FQGNSA. Trimming removed 3 bases from V and 0 bases from J, with 15 bases in between. The length of the CDR3 is 18 residues. The DNA for the CDR3 is TGTGCCAGCAGCTTCACTCAGGGAGCCAGCTCCTATAATTCACCCCTCCACTTT. Translation: CASSFTQGASSYNSPLHF.